In this sample, the clone carrying this T cell receptor (beta chain) turned up many times. V dropped 5 bases and J dropped 7; count of bases not matched to a gene: 10. The CDR3 has 15 amino acids. CDR1 and CDR2 from the germline V gene are SEHNR and FQNEAQ (reference sequence). Profiled with immunoSEQ multiplex PCR; TCRdb holds only in-frame clones, not every one. The table has over 70,000 clones, more than 80% seen once. These data originate in a study of OX40 agonist ivuxolimab in advanced cancers. The sequencing used CD4+ or CD8+ T cells sorted from blood, collected in a trial of the OX40 agonist ivuxolimab. The origin of this receptor is an adult with an advanced solid tumor such as melanoma, head and neck, liver or kidney cancer. The chain combines TRBV7-9 with TRBJ1-4, with TRBD1 identical over 7 bases. CDR3 sequence reads: CASSGRDSPFEKLFF. In nucleotides, the CDR3 is TGTGCCAGCAGCGGACGGGACAGCCCTTTTGAAAAACTGTTTTTT.